These 30 T cell receptor beta chains were sequenced from one sample in a study of cytomegalovirus exposure and HLA in healthy donors. Primers for the PCR totalled 60 Vbeta and 13 Jbeta. TCRdb's copy holds only in-frame clones and misses some; the assay was immunoSEQ multiplex PCR. Counted here are some 98,000 clones, approximately 83% occurring once; the ten biggest clones make up around 3.6%. Sequenced input: PBMCs. The receptor set was obtained from a female donor in good health and CMV-seropositive.

The chain carries TRBV5-1 and TRBJ1-2; tentative D call: TRBD1 (5 bases). This CDR3 has 13 residues. The germline CDR1 and CDR2 sequences are SGHRS and YFSETQ. The ends were cut back, 0 bases at V and 8 bases at J, with 11 bases in the middle. The CDR3 DNA reads as TGCGCCAGCAGCTTGGTGGGGCCATCGGGCTACACCTTC. It translates to CASSLVGPSGYTF.

The chain joins TRBV5-4 to TRBJ1-2, with 11 bases identical to TRBD1. Germline lookup yields CDR1 SGHNT and CDR2 YYREEE (reference sequence). V was pared by 4 bases and J by 8 bases, with 7 bases of the junction left unmatched. This CDR3 is 14 amino acids long. The CDR3 protein is CASSPGQGVGGYTF. DNA of the CDR3: TGTGCCAGCAGCCCGGGACAGGGGGTCGGGGGCTACACCTTC.

This clone was recorded once. The chain carries TRBV5-3 and TRBJ1-1; 10 bases map to TRBD1. TRBV5-3 is placed among ORFs of uncertain function. The V segment lost 4 bases and the J segment 1 base; nucleotides outside the gene matches: 10. The CDR3 loop spans 17 amino acids. The CDR3 DNA sequence: TGTGCCAGAAGCAGGGGACAGGGGCTGGGCCAGAACACTGAAGCTTTCTTT. Translating it yields CARSRGQGLGQNTEAFF.

J is TRBJ2-7 and V is TRBV11-2, with TRBD1 identical over 7 bases. Germline assignment: CDR1 SGHAT and CDR2 FQNNGV. V trimming: 1 base; J trimming: 0 bases; junction bases outside the gene matches: 6. The CDR3 covers 16 residues. In DNA, the CDR3 is TGTGCCAGCAGCTTAGGGGGACAGATCGTCTCCTACGAGCAGTACTTC. Translated, it gives CASSLGGQIVSYEQYF.

This sequence joins TRBV5-1 and TRBJ2-7, with D possibly being TRBD1 (7 bases). Per the germline V gene, CDR1 is SGHRS and CDR2 is YFSETQ. Trimming cost V 3 bases and J 3 bases, with 16 bases left between them. The CDR3 sequence is 15 residues long. Here the CDR3 reads CASSSRGEVDYEQYF. The CDR3 DNA follows: TGCGCCAGCAGCTCCAGGGGGGAGGTAGACTACGAGCAGTACTTC.

The rearrangement links TRBV9 to TRBJ1-2; 8 positions match TRBD1. Germline V lookup: CDR1 SGDLS, CDR2 YYNGEE. The CDR3 has 14 residues. V was clipped by 3 bases and J by 4 bases; unmatched bases: 5. The CDR3 region has the DNA TGTGCCAGCAGCGCACCAGGGGGCCCCTATGGCTACACCTTC. This translates into CASSAPGGPYGYTF.

The gene calls are TRBV6-5 and TRBJ2-5; 7 bases line up with TRBD2. CDR3 length: 15 amino acids. Germline V CDR1 and CDR2: MNHEY, SVGAGI. V lost 7 bases and J lost 5; bases outside the gene matches: 13. As DNA, the CDR3 is TGTGCCAGCACCCACCGGGGGGTAGGAGAGGAGACCCAGTACTTC. It is translated as CASTHRGVGEETQYF.

V usage is TRBV11-3 and J usage is TRBJ2-3; tentatively, D is TRBD1 (6 bases). The CDR3 has 15 residues. V shed 3 bases and J shed 6 bases, with 16 bases lying between them. Germline lookup yields CDR1 SGHNT and CDR2 YENEEA. The CDR3 DNA is TGTGCCAGCAGCTTGGCCTCCGGGACAACGGATACGCAGTATTTT. Translated: CASSLASGTTDTQYF.

Written as DNA, the CDR3 is TGTGCCAGCAGAAGGACAGGGGTCAATGAGCAGTTCTTC. Amino acid sequence: CASRRTGVNEQFF. The chain couples TRBV6-1 to TRBJ2-1, with 9 bases fitting TRBD1. Germline V lookup: CDR1 MNHNS, CDR2 SASEGT. CDR3 length equals 13 residues. The ends lost 6 bases at V and 6 bases at J; junction bases unmatched: 3.

The chain uses TRBV5-1 and TRBJ2-3, with TRBD2 matching over 11 bases. The J segment lost 5 bases and the V segment lost 2 bases, leaving 4 bases of the junction unmatched. Germline assignment: CDR1 SGHRS and CDR2 YFSETQ. The CDR3 totals 15 residues. The CDR3 region is CASSFSGGAGDTQYF. The CDR3 region has the DNA TGCGCCAGCAGCTTTAGCGGGGGGGCCGGAGATACGCAGTATTTT.

This chain joins TRBV19 and TRBJ2-5, with 9 bases that match TRBD2. The DNA end is more similar to TRBJ2-7, so the J call may be wrong. The CDR3 extends over 14 amino acids. Germline V CDR1 and CDR2: LNHDA, SQIVND (reference sequence). The CDR3 nucleotides read TGTGCCAGTAGTAACCAGCGGGAGGCCTACGAGCAGTACTTC. Translating gives CASSNQREAYEQYF.

This clone showed up just once. The V and J genes are TRBV7-9 and TRBJ2-1; 9 nucleotides line up with TRBD2. The CDR3 extends over 14 amino acids. V lost 3 bases to trimming and J lost 6 bases; unmatched junction nucleotides: 3. From germline, CDR1 is SEHNR and CDR2 FQNEAQ (reference sequence). CDR3 in DNA: TGTGCCAGCAGCTTTAGCGGGAGCACCAATGAGCAGTTCTTC. This sequence encodes CASSFSGSTNEQFF.

The chain combines TRBV5-8 with TRBJ2-1; 8 nucleotides agree with TRBD2. This CDR3 comprises 14 residues. CDR1 is SGHTS, CDR2 YDEGEE, per germline. With 5 bases clipped from V and 9 bases from J, the junction kept 10 bases outside the gene matches. Here the CDR3 reads CASRFSGSGGEQFF. CDR3 DNA sequence: TGTGCCAGCAGGTTCAGCGGGAGCGGCGGTGAGCAGTTCTTC.

V usage is TRBV28 and J usage is TRBJ2-6; D perhaps matches TRBD2 (6 bases). Deletions cut 11 bases from V and 1 base from J, with 9 bases between. CDR1 and CDR2 (germline): MDHEN, SYDVKM. The length of the CDR3 is 13 residues. In nucleotides, the CDR3 is TGTGCCGTTCGGGGGTCTGGGGCCAACGTCCTGACTTTC. It encodes CAVRGSGANVLTF.

This chain uses TRBV2 with TRBJ1-5, with a tentative D call TRBD1 (5 bases). The V gene lost 3 bases and the J gene lost 9 bases, with 9 bases spanning the gap. CDR3 size: 12 residues. The germline gives CDR1 SNHLY, CDR2 FYNNEI. The CDR3 sequence: CASSDQGGPQHF. CDR3 DNA: TGTGCCAGCAGTGACCAGGGAGGGCCCCAGCATTTT.

In regard to this clone: Other DNA sequences from this sample encode an identical CDR3 as well. The CDR3 nucleotides read TGCGCCAGCAGCTTGGAAGGGGCGAATCAGCCCCAGCATTTT. This encodes CASSLEGANQPQHF. V gene TRBV5-1 combines with J gene TRBJ1-5; a weak D match, TRBD1 (5 bases). Trimming cost V 0 bases and J 4 bases, with 8 bases left between them. There are 14 residues in the CDR3. CDR1 is SGHRS and CDR2 is YFSETQ in the germline V gene.

The CDR3 DNA sequence: TGTGCCACCAGCAGAGTTCCCCAGGGCAGGCACGAGCAGTACTTC. Translated, it gives CATSRVPQGRHEQYF. The rearrangement joins TRBV15 to TRBJ2-7, with D possibly being TRBD1 (5 bases). V was trimmed by 1 base and J by 5 bases, leaving 15 bases between them. This CDR3 is 15 amino acids long. Germline values: CDR1 LNHNV, CDR2 YYDKDF (reference sequence).

This clone occurred a few times. The V call is TRBV7-9, the J call TRBJ1-1; tentatively, D is TRBD1 (6 bases). Germline values: CDR1 SEHNR, CDR2 FQNEAQ (reference sequence). Trimming took 7 bases from V and 0 from J, leaving 9 bases between them. The CDR3 runs to 13 residues. The CDR3 protein is CASIRGMNTEAFF. CDR3 coding DNA: TGTGCCAGCATCAGGGGCATGAACACTGAAGCTTTCTTT.

V and J are TRBV19 and TRBJ1-3, with TRBD1 as a possible D gene (5 bases). This CDR3 has 15 amino acids. Trimming took 7 bases from V and 0 from J, leaving 13 bases between them. CDR1 is LNHDA and CDR2 is SQIVND in the germline V gene (reference sequence). The CDR3 sequence: CASISGGTSGNTIYF. CDR3 sequence (DNA): TGTGCCAGTATTTCGGGGGGAACCTCTGGAAACACCATATATTTT.

The rearrangement uses TRBV2 and TRBJ2-2, with D unresolved. V was cut by 6 bases and J by 0 bases, with 11 bases left in between. In germline, CDR1 is SNHLY, CDR2 FYNNEI. This CDR3 contains 15 residues. Here the CDR3 reads CASSPENANTGELFF. The DNA for the CDR3 is TGTGCCAGCAGCCCGGAGAACGCGAACACCGGGGAGCTGTTTTTT.

The chain is built from TRBV2 and TRBJ2-1, with D unclear. The CDR3 consists of 15 residues. The ends were cut back, 4 bases at V and 5 bases at J, with 15 bases in the middle. Per the germline V gene, CDR1 is SNHLY and CDR2 is FYNNEI. CDR3 in DNA: TGTGCCAGCAGTGGAAGTCTAGTAGCTCACAATGAGCAGTTCTTC. The encoded protein is CASSGSLVAHNEQFF.

The chain combines TRBV9 with TRBJ1-2, with 8 bases fitting TRBD1. Germline lookup yields CDR1 SGDLS and CDR2 YYNGEE. The CDR3 sequence is 15 residues long. The V segment lost 4 bases and the J segment 4 bases; nucleotides outside the gene matches: 9. CDR3 DNA sequence: TGTGCCAGCAGCCCAAGTACCGGGACAGGCTATGGCTACACCTTC. Its translation: CASSPSTGTGYGYTF.

The chain carries TRBV29-1 and TRBJ2-2, with 8 nucleotides matching TRBD1. Germline-derived CDR1 and CDR2 are SQVTM and ANQGSEA. Trimming at V came to 1 base and at J to 0 bases, leaving 7 bases not matched to a gene. The CDR3 has 17 residues. The CDR3 DNA reads as TGCAGCGTTGAAGGGGAACAGGGGGTTGCGAACACCGGGGAGCTGTTTTTT. Its translation is CSVEGEQGVANTGELFF.

The genes are TRBV6-5 and TRBJ1-2; no firm D call. CDR1 is MNHEY, CDR2 SVGAGI, per germline. Trimming shortened V by 0 bases and J by 7 bases, and 9 bases separated the two germline ends. This CDR3 spans 13 amino acids. The CDR3 sequence is CASSYSTEAGYTF. In nucleotides, the CDR3 is TGTGCCAGCAGTTACTCGACTGAAGCTGGCTACACCTTC.

The chain links TRBV5-4 to TRBJ2-1, with TRBD2 matching over 11 bases. The germline V gene has CDR1 SGHNT and CDR2 YYREEE (reference sequence). The trim removed 7 bases at V and 4 bases at J, leaving 4 bases unmatched. CDR3 size: 14 residues. CDR3 nucleotide sequence: TGTGCCAGCGGACGGACTAGCGGGTACAATGAGCAGTTCTTC. The encoded protein is CASGRTSGYNEQFF.

The chain recombines TRBV28 with TRBJ2-5; D is possibly TRBD2 (6 bases). Per germline, CDR1 MDHEN and CDR2 SYDVKM. V lost 1 base to trimming and J lost 6 bases, with 18 bases between them. The CDR3 runs to 16 residues. For the CDR3, the DNA is TGTGCCAGCAGTTTATCTATAGCGGAGGCCTGGAAGACCCAGTACTTC. Translated, it gives CASSLSIAEAWKTQYF.

V gene TRBV7-2 combines with J gene TRBJ1-1; tentative D call: TRBD1 (5 bases). Trimming left V 3 bases short and J 5 bases short, with 13 bases between. Looked up from germline, CDR1 is SGHTA and CDR2 is FQGNSA. The CDR3 totals 14 residues. The CDR3 bases are TGTGCCAGCAGCTTGGGGGTCGGGAGGACTGAAGCTTTCTTT. It translates to CASSLGVGRTEAFF.

In its sample, this clone was seen a few times. The chain recombines TRBV5-1 with TRBJ2-5; 8 nucleotides agree with TRBD1. The J call is uncertain, as TRBJ2-7 better fits the DNA end. Germline V gives CDR1 SGHRS, CDR2 YFSETQ. This CDR3 spans 16 amino acids. The CDR3 coding sequence is TGCGCCAGCAGCTTGGGATCGGGGACAGGAACCTACGAGCAGTACTTC. Amino acid sequence: CASSLGSGTGTYEQYF.

This clone was seen more than once but under ten times. The V call is TRBV4-1, the J call TRBJ2-1, with 11 bases fitting TRBD2. This CDR3 is built from 16 residues. The ends lost 4 bases at V and 0 bases at J; junction bases unmatched: 2. The germline CDR1 and CDR2 sequences are MGHRA and YSYEKL. This CDR3 is CASSLAGGSSYNEQFF. Here the CDR3 DNA reads TGCGCCAGCAGCCTAGCGGGGGGGAGCTCCTACAATGAGCAGTTCTTC.

This clone was seen only once. V usage is TRBV9 and J usage is TRBJ1-1; D is unresolved. Trimming shortened V by 0 bases and J by 1 base, and 10 bases separated the two germline ends. The CDR3 has 15 amino acids. Germline V gene sequence: CDR1 SGDLS, CDR2 YYNGEE. This CDR3 reads CASSVGRGRNTEAFF. The CDR3 bases are TGTGCCAGCAGCGTAGGGCGAGGTCGGAACACTGAAGCTTTCTTT.